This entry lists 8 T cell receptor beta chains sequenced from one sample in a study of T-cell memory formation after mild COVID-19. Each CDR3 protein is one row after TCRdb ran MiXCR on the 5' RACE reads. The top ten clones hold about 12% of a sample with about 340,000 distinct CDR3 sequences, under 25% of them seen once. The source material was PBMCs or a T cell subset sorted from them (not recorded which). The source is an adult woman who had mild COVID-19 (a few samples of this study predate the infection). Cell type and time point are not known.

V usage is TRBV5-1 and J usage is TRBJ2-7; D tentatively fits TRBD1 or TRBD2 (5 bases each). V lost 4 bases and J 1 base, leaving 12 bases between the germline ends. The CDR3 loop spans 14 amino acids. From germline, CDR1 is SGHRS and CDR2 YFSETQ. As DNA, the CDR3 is TGCGCCAGCAGCCACTCCGGGGCGTCCTACGAGCAGTACTTC. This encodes CASSHSGASYEQYF. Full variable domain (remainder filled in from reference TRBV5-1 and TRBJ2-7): KAGVTQTPRYLIKTRGQQVTLSCSPISGHRSVSWYQQTPGQGLQFLFEYFSETQRNKGNFPGRFSGRQFSNSRSEMNVSTLELGDSALYLCASSHSGASYEQYFGPGTRLTVT.

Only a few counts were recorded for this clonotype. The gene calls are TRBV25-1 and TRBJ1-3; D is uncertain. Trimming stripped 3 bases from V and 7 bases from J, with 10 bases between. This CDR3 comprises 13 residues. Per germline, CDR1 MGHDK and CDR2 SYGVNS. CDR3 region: CASSESGLNTIYF. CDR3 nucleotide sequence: TGTGCCAGCAGTGAGTCAGGTTTGAACACCATATATTTT.

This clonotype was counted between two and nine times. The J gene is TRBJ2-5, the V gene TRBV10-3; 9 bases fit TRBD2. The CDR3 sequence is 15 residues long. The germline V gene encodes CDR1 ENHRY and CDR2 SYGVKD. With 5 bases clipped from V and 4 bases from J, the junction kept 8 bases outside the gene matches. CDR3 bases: TGTGCCATCAGTCCTAGCGGGGCCGGAGGAGAGACCCAGTACTTC. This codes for CAISPSGAGGETQYF.

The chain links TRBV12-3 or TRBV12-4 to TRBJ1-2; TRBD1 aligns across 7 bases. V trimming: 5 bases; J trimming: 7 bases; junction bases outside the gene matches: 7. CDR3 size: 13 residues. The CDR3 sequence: CASSTPEGAGYTF. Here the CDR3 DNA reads TGTGCCAGCAGTACCCCGGAGGGGGCTGGCTACACCTTC.

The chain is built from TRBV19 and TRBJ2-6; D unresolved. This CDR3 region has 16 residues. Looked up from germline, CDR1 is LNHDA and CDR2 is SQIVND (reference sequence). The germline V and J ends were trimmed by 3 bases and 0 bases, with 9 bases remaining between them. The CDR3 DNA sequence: TGTGCCAGTAGTATTCTGTTTCCCTCTGGGGCCAACGTCCTGACTTTC. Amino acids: CASSILFPSGANVLTF.

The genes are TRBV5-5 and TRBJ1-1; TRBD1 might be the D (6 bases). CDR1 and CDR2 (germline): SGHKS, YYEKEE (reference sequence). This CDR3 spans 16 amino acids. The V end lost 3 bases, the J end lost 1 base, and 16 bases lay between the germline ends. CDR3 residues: CASSSAPTGPNTEAFF. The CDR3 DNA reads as TGTGCCAGCAGCTCGGCCCCGACAGGACCGAACACTGAAGCTTTCTTT.

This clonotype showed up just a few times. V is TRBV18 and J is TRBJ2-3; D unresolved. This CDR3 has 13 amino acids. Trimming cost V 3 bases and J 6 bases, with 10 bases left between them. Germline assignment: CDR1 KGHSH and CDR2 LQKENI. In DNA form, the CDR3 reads TGTGCCAGCTCACCTGCGGTTTCGGATACGCAGTATTTT. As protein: CASSPAVSDTQYF.

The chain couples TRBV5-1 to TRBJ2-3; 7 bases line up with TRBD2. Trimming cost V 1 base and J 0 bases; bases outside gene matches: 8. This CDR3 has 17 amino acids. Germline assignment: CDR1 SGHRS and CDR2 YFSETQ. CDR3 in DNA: TGCGCCAGCAGCTTGCCAGTAAGAGCGGGGAGCACAGATACGCAGTATTTT. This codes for CASSLPVRAGSTDTQYF.